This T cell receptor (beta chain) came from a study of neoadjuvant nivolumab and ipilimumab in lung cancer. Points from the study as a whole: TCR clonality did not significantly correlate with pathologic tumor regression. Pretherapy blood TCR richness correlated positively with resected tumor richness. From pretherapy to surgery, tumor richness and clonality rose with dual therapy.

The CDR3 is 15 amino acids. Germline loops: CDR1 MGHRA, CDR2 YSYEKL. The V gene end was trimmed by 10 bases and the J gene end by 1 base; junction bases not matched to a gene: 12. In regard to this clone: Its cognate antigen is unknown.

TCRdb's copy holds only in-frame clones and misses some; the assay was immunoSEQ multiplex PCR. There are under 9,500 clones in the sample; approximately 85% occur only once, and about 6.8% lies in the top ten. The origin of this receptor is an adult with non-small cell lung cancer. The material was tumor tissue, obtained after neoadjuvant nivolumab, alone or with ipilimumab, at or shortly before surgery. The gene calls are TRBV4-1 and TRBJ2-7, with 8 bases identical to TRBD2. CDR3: CATGGVGARSYEQYF. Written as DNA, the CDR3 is TGCGCCACCGGGGGGGTCGGGGCCAGGTCCTACGAGCAGTACTTC.